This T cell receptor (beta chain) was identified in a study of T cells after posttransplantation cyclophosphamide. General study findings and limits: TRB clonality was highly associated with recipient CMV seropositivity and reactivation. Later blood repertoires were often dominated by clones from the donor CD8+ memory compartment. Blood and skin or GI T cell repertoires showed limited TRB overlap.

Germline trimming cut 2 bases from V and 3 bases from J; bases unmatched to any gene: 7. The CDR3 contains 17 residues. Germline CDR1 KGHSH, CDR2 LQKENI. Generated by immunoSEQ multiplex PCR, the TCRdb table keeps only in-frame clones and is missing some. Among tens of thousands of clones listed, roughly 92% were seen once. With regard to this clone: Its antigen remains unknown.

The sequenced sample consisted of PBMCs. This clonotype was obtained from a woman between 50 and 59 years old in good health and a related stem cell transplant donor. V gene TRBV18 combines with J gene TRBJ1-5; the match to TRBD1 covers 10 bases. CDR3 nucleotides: TGTGCCAGCTCACCAAAACACGGGACAGGGGACAATCAGCCCCAGCATTTT. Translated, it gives CASSPKHGTGDNQPQHF.